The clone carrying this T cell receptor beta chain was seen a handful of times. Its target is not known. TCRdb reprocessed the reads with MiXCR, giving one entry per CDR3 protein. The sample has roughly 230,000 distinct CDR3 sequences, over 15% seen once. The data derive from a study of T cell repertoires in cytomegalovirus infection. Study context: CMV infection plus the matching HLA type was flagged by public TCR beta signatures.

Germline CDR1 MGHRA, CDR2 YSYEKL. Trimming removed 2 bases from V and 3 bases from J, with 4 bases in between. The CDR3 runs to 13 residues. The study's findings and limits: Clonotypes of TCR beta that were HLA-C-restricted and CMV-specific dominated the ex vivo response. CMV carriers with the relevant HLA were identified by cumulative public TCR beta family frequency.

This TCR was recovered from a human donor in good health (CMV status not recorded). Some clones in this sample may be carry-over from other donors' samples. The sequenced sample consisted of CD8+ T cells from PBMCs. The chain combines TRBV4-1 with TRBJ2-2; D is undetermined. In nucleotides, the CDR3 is TGCGCCAGCAGCCAACTTTACACCGGGGAGCTGTTTTTT. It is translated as CASSQLYTGELFF.